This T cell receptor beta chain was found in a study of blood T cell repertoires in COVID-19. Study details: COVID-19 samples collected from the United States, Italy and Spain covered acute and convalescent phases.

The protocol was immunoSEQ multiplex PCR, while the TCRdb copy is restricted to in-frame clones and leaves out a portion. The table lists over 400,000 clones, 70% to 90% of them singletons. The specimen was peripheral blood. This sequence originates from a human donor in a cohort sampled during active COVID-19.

DNA for the CDR3: TGTGCCAGCAGCCAACAGGACAGGGGATCTGAAGCTTTCTTT. Translated, it gives CASSQQDRGSEAFF. This sequence joins TRBV3-1 (or the pseudogene TRBV3-2) and TRBJ1-1; TRBD1 agrees at 9 bases. Trimming at V came to 2 bases and at J to 6 bases, leaving 4 bases not matched to a gene. Germline V gives CDR1 LGHDT, CDR2 YNNKEL (reference sequence). The length of the CDR3 is 14 residues.